This T cell receptor (beta chain) was sequenced in a study of T cells after yellow fever vaccination. Study-level points and caveats: Clonotypes appearing in both CD4 and CD8 compartments existed, and their share was small. A weaker but faster secondary response was observed, peaking on day 5 versus 15.

The germline CDR1 and CDR2 sequences are SGHRS and YFSETQ. The CDR3 is 15 residues long. The V gene lost 0 bases and the J gene lost 6 bases, with 14 bases spanning the gap. TCRdb redid the calling of the 5' RACE reads with MiXCR, one entry per CDR3 protein. The sample lists roughly 170,000 distinct CDR3 sequences; about 6% were seen once. This clonotype was detected many times. No antigen is known for it. The specimen comprised CD4+ T cells sorted from PBMCs, sampled on the day of the first yellow fever vaccination. The chain couples TRBV5-1 to TRBJ2-3; a possible D gene is TRBD2 (6 bases). The receptor was derived from a man between 18 and 29 years old who received the YFV17D yellow fever vaccine. The CDR3 loop is CASSLAGDRLDTQYF. The CDR3 coding sequence is TGCGCCAGCAGCTTGGCGGGGGATAGATTGGATACGCAGTATTTT.